This T cell receptor beta chain is drawn from a study of blood T cell repertoires in COVID-19. Study at large: Samples of COVID-19 (acute and convalescent) were obtained from the United States, Italy and Spain.

Profiling relied on immunoSEQ multiplex PCR, and the TCRdb table lists in-frame clones only, not all of them. This sample has tens of thousands of clones; approximately 71% occur once, and the top ten carry about 4.2%. The clonotype comes from a woman in her fifties or sixties with acute or convalescent COVID-19. The sequencing input was peripheral blood.

The CDR3 here is CASTGTGDNTDTQYF. The CDR3 DNA is TGTGCCAGCACCGGGACAGGGGATAACACAGATACGCAGTATTTT. The V gene is TRBV28, the J gene TRBJ2-3; 10 nucleotides agree with TRBD1. Trimming cost V 7 bases and J 2 bases; bases outside gene matches: 6. The CDR3 spans 15 residues. From germline, CDR1 is MDHEN and CDR2 SYDVKM.